The 17 T cell receptor beta chains below all came from one sample that was sequenced in a study of T cells in narcolepsy. Using immunoSEQ multiplex PCR, the repertoire was profiled, and TCRdb retains in-frame clones only, with some absent. The data contain under 35,000 clones, roughly 87% of them singletons. The sequencing input was memory (CD45RA-) CD4+ T cells from blood. The receptors shown here come from a human donor in good health.

This chain uses TRBV5-4 with TRBJ1-1, with 12 nucleotides matching TRBD1. The CDR3 consists of 15 residues. Per germline, CDR1 SGHNT and CDR2 YYREEE (reference sequence). With V trimmed by 2 bases and J by 5 bases, 4 bases remained unmatched. The CDR3 bases are TGTGCCAGCAGCTTCTGGGACAGGGGGCATACTGAAGCTTTCTTT. Amino acids: CASSFWDRGHTEAFF. The full variable domain, rest sourced from reference TRBV5-4 and TRBJ1-1, is ETGVTQSPTHLIKTRGQQVTLRCSSQSGHNTVSWYQQALGQGPQFIFQYYREEENGRGNFPPRFSGLQFPNYSSELNVNALELDDSALYLCASSFWDRGHTEAFFGQGTRLTVV.

The V and J genes are TRBV28 and TRBJ1-1; D is perhaps TRBD1 (5 bases). Germline-derived CDR1 and CDR2 are MDHEN and SYDVKM. Trimming cost V 6 bases and J 2 bases, with 13 bases left between them. This CDR3 has 14 residues. The CDR3 DNA follows: TGTGCCAGCAGCTTAGGGGTAGTCAACACTGAAGCTTTCTTT. Residues: CASSLGVVNTEAFF.

This clone was counted once. The chain is built from TRBV19 and TRBJ2-5, with D unclear. Looked up from germline, CDR1 is LNHDA and CDR2 is SQIVND (reference sequence). Trimming shortened V by 4 bases and J by 13 bases, and 16 bases separated the two germline ends. The CDR3 is made up of 12 amino acids. CDR3 in DNA: TGTGCCAGTAGTACGCCGGGCCTTGCCCCGTACTTC. Translation: CASSTPGLAPYF.

V gene TRBV6-6 combines with J gene TRBJ2-1, with 12 positions matching TRBD2. Trimming at V came to 5 bases and at J to 7 bases, leaving 6 bases not matched to a gene. CDR3 size: 15 residues. Germline-derived CDR1 and CDR2 are MNHNY and SVGAGI (reference sequence). CDR3 in DNA: TGTGCCAGCAGTCTCCTAGCGGGGGGGCCGAATGAGCAGTTCTTC. It yields the protein CASSLLAGGPNEQFF.

This chain uses TRBV9 with TRBJ2-1; 9 nucleotides match TRBD2. This CDR3 is 17 amino acids long. V dropped 2 bases and J dropped 0; count of bases not matched to a gene: 6. CDR1 is SGDLS, CDR2 YYNGEE, per germline. The CDR3 bases are TGTGCCAGCAGCGTCAGTAGCGGGAGTGGCTCCTACAATGAGCAGTTCTTC. This codes for CASSVSSGSGSYNEQFF.

The J gene is TRBJ2-7, the V gene TRBV5-1; possibly TRBD1 for D (6 bases). Trimming removed 4 bases from V and 7 bases from J, with 18 bases in between. Germline CDR1 is SGHRS and CDR2 is YFSETQ. The CDR3 runs 14 residues. The CDR3 DNA follows: TGCGCCAGCAGCACACGACCGGACAGCCTGGAGCAGTACTTC. This sequence encodes CASSTRPDSLEQYF. Complete variable domain (other parts from reference TRBV5-1 and TRBJ2-7): KAGVTQTPRYLIKTRGQQVTLSCSPISGHRSVSWYQQTPGQGLQFLFEYFSETQRNKGNFPGRFSGRQFSNSRSEMNVSTLELGDSALYLCASSTRPDSLEQYFGPGTRLTVT.

J is TRBJ2-2 and V is TRBV12-5, with D unclear. The ends were cut back, 1 base at V and 3 bases at J, with 3 bases in the middle. Germline loops: CDR1 LGHNT, CDR2 FRNRAP. The CDR3 is 13 residues long. The CDR3 here is CASGLGHTGELFF. The CDR3 region has the DNA TGTGCTAGTGGTTTGGGGCACACCGGGGAGCTGTTTTTT.

This chain links TRBV19 with TRBJ2-7; D is perhaps TRBD2 (6 bases). There are 15 residues in the CDR3. The germline V gene encodes CDR1 LNHDA and CDR2 SQIVND (reference sequence). V was clipped by 4 bases and J by 6 bases, with 19 bases between them. CDR3 region: CASSSSGGSAFEQYF. CDR3 DNA sequence: TGTGCCAGTAGTAGTAGTGGGGGGTCGGCCTTCGAGCAGTACTTC.

This clone was detected a few times. The rearrangement links TRBV6-5 to TRBJ1-6, with TRBD1 matching over 7 bases. CDR3 length: 15 residues. Unmatched junction bases numbered 11, after V lost 6 bases and J lost 9 bases. From germline, CDR1 is MNHEY and CDR2 SVGAGI. CDR3 amino acids: CASSSPRGQFSPLHF. For the CDR3, the DNA is TGTGCCAGCAGCTCCCCCAGGGGACAGTTTTCACCCCTCCACTTT.

The chain uses TRBV5-1 and TRBJ1-2; tentative D call: TRBD1 (6 bases). Per germline, CDR1 SGHRS and CDR2 YFSETQ. V was cut by 4 bases and J by 2 bases, with 6 bases left in between. CDR3 length: 12 amino acids. The DNA of the CDR3 is TGCGCCAGCAGCGGGGGCAACTATGGCTACACCTTC. It encodes CASSGGNYGYTF.

The chain carries TRBV19 and TRBJ1-5, with 7 nucleotides matching TRBD1. CDR3 length equals 14 residues. J lost 6 bases, V lost 6 bases, and 8 bases had no gene match. Germline V lookup: CDR1 LNHDA, CDR2 SQIVND (reference sequence). The CDR3 spells CASSNDREGQPQHF. CDR3 sequence (DNA): TGTGCCAGTAGCAACGACAGGGAGGGTCAGCCCCAGCATTTT.

The V gene is TRBV30, the J gene TRBJ1-4; the D is unclear. Trimming shortened V by 0 bases and J by 2 bases, and 7 bases separated the two germline ends. Germline-derived CDR1 and CDR2 are GTSNPN and SVGIG (reference sequence). This CDR3 comprises 14 residues. The CDR3 coding sequence is TGTGCCTGGAGTGTAGGCAGGACTAATGAAAAACTGTTTTTT. Translated, it gives CAWSVGRTNEKLFF.

In the case of this clone: No conserved phenylalanine or tryptophan is present at the end of the CDR3, so a read error is the likely explanation. Because the CDR3's place on the DNA is in doubt, the DNA is left out and the CDR3 is given as listed by TCRdb. The rearrangement links TRBV2 to TRBJ2-3; the table's D call TRBD1 went unverified against the DNA. CDR1 and CDR2 (germline): SNHLY, FYNNEI. The CDR3 totals 14 residues, both ends included. The CDR3 loop reads CASSEALADRSHGI.

The rearrangement joins TRBV18 to TRBJ2-4, with D maybe TRBD2 (7 bases). The CDR3 consists of 17 residues. Germline-derived CDR1 and CDR2 are KGHSH and LQKENI. V was pared by 3 bases and J by 0 bases, with 15 bases between. The CDR3 DNA reads as TGTGCCAGCTCACCCCTCCCGGGGGGCCTAGCCAAAAACATTCAGTACTTC. Amino acid sequence: CASSPLPGGLAKNIQYF.

This chain uses TRBV28 with TRBJ2-2; D is possibly TRBD2 (7 bases). There are 17 residues in the CDR3. In germline, CDR1 is MDHEN, CDR2 SYDVKM. The V and J ends lost 4 bases and 4 bases respectively, with 19 bases between them. The CDR3 protein is CASSSGWRGGGTGELFF. The DNA for the CDR3 is TGTGCCAGCAGTTCCGGCTGGAGGGGGGGCGGCACCGGGGAGCTGTTTTTT.

This clone was observed a single time. The V and J genes are TRBV5-1 and TRBJ1-4, with 7 positions matching TRBD1. The CDR3 covers 13 residues. Germline-derived CDR1 and CDR2 are SGHRS and YFSETQ. Trimming cost V 3 bases and J 8 bases; bases outside gene matches: 4. This CDR3 reads CASSSGGDEKLFF. The CDR3 DNA sequence: TGCGCCAGCAGCTCAGGGGGTGACGAAAAACTGTTTTTT.

V and J are TRBV27 and TRBJ1-6; tentative D call: TRBD1 (6 bases). The CDR3 has 18 residues. Trimming removed 0 bases at V and 7 bases at J, with 19 bases between. In germline, CDR1 is MNHEY, CDR2 SMNVEV (reference sequence). CDR3 DNA: TGTGCCAGCAGTTTATCGATTCGCAAGGACAGAATGAATTCACCCCTCCACTTT. This translates into CASSLSIRKDRMNSPLHF.